The 27 T cell receptor beta chains below come from one sample, sequenced in a study of T-cell reconstitution after alpha-beta-depleted transplantation in children. A TCRbeta library incorporating unique molecular identifiers was prepared. One entry per CDR3 protein results from TCRdb running MiXCR on the PCR reads. The data contain 540,000 or so distinct CDR3 sequences, more than 20% of them singletons. Sequencing was performed on PBMCs, mostly from graft donor cells, taken 360 days after TCRalphabeta/CD19-depleted stem cell transplant. The receptors here all came from a boy under two years old who had a stem cell transplant for acute myeloid leukemia, so the T cells may come from the graft donor.

The V call is TRBV6-1, the J call TRBJ1-2; D may be TRBD1 (5 bases). Germline-derived CDR1 and CDR2 are MNHNS and SASEGT. Trimming removed 7 bases from V and 8 bases from J, with 20 bases in between. The CDR3 extends over 14 amino acids. In DNA, the CDR3 is TGTGCCAGCACTGACAACCGGGGCCGGCGGGGCTACACCTTC. Translating it yields CASTDNRGRRGYTF.

The gene calls are TRBV20-1 and TRBJ1-1; D perhaps matches TRBD1 (5 bases). Germline lookup yields CDR1 DFQATT and CDR2 SNEGSKA (reference sequence). CDR3 length equals 16 residues. V was cut by 2 bases and J by 0 bases, with 16 bases left in between. In nucleotides, the CDR3 is TGCAGTGCTAGAAGTCCACGGGACGGATTGAACACTGAAGCTTTCTTT. Its translation: CSARSPRDGLNTEAFF.

The table lists this clonotype with many counts. The chain joins TRBV12-3 or TRBV12-4 to TRBJ1-1; no firm D call. Trimming left V 6 bases short and J 6 bases short, with 11 bases between. CDR3 length equals 12 residues. CDR3: CASRGQKPEAFF. CDR3 sequence (DNA): TGTGCCAGCAGAGGGCAGAAACCTGAAGCTTTCTTT.

A few counts support this clonotype. The CDR3 DNA is TGTGCCAGCAGTCTGTTACTTGGCTACACCTTC. It is translated as CASSLLLGYTF. The chain joins TRBV12-3 or TRBV12-4 to TRBJ1-2; D unclear. CDR3 length: 11 residues. V shed 5 bases and J shed 7 bases, with 8 bases lying between them.

This clonotype was picked up many times. The chain links TRBV7-2 to TRBJ1-5; no clear D. Trimming shortened V by 3 bases and J by 2 bases, and 5 bases separated the two germline ends. The germline gives CDR1 SGHTA, CDR2 FQGNSA. The CDR3 spans 13 residues. In nucleotides, the CDR3 is TGTGCCAGCAGCTTTCAACGCAATCAGCCCCAGCATTTT. This translates into CASSFQRNQPQHF.

Only a few counts were recorded for this clonotype. The chain couples TRBV12-3 or TRBV12-4 to TRBJ2-1; D assignment may be TRBD1 or TRBD2 (5 bases each). CDR3 length: 14 residues. The V end lost 5 bases, the J end lost 8 bases, and 16 bases lay between the germline ends. CDR3 nucleotide sequence: TGTGCCAGCAGTATTCAGGGACCCCCCGATGAGCAGTTCTTC. Translating gives CASSIQGPPDEQFF.

The chain has TRBV7-9 and TRBJ2-1; 7 bases match TRBD1. The germline V gene encodes CDR1 SEHNR and CDR2 FQNEAQ (reference sequence). The V gene end was trimmed by 6 bases and the J gene end by 4 bases; junction bases not matched to a gene: 9. This CDR3 has 15 residues. The CDR3 DNA follows: TGTGCCAGCAGTAGACCGACAGGGTCTTACAATGAGCAGTTCTTC. This gives the protein CASSRPTGSYNEQFF.

V gene TRBV5-6 combines with J gene TRBJ2-3; D uncertain. V gave up 4 bases and J gave up 2 bases, with 8 bases separating them. Germline assignment: CDR1 SGHDT and CDR2 YYEEEE. The CDR3 sequence is 13 residues long. CDR3 in DNA: TGTGCCAGCAGCATCGACCTCACAGATACGCAGTATTTT. Translating it yields CASSIDLTDTQYF. Based on the CDR3 plus reference TRBV5-6 and TRBJ2-3, the full variable domain is DAGVTQSPTHLIKTRGQQVTLRCSPKSGHDTVSWYQQALGQGPQFIFQYYEEEERQRGNFPDRFSGHQFPNYSSELNVNALLLGDSALYLCASSIDLTDTQYFGPGTRLTVL.

The chain uses TRBV20-1 and TRBJ2-7; 10 bases fit TRBD1. This CDR3 has 16 amino acids. Germline values: CDR1 DFQATT, CDR2 SNEGSKA (reference sequence). The V and J ends lost 5 bases and 4 bases, in that order; junction bases with no gene match: 14. Here the CDR3 reads CSAQATGTGAKYEQYF. The CDR3 region has the DNA TGCAGTGCTCAAGCAACCGGGACAGGGGCGAAGTACGAGCAGTACTTC.

This clonotype was observed a handful of times. This chain uses TRBV25-1 with TRBJ2-5; 9 nucleotides agree with TRBD2. Germline CDR1 is MGHDK and CDR2 is SYGVNS. The CDR3 runs to 15 residues. V lost 4 bases and J lost 2; bases outside the gene matches: 5. The CDR3 bases are TGTGCCAGCAGTGGAATAGCGGGAGATCAAGAGACCCAGTACTTC. This translates into CASSGIAGDQETQYF.

The chain is built from TRBV20-1 and TRBJ2-5, with a tentative D call TRBD1 (6 bases). The CDR3 is 16 residues long. The germline CDR1 and CDR2 sequences are DFQATT and SNEGSKA (reference sequence). Trimming shortened V by 4 bases and J by 1 base, and 19 bases separated the two germline ends. In DNA form, the CDR3 reads TGCAGTGCTATAGGGGGAAGGGTGGGATCCCAAGAGACCCAGTACTTC. This encodes CSAIGGRVGSQETQYF.

The chain couples TRBV7-2 to TRBJ2-7; a weak D match, TRBD2 (5 bases). From germline, CDR1 is SGHTA and CDR2 FQGNSA. Between the trimmed V and J ends, which lost 1 base and 3 bases, there was a span of 13 bases. This CDR3 region has 15 residues. The CDR3 DNA reads as TGTGCCAGCAGCTTAGGTGGGAGCAGAGTCTACGAGCAGTACTTC. Protein product: CASSLGGSRVYEQYF.

This clonotype was detected many times. V gene TRBV20-1 combines with J gene TRBJ1-1; D is unresolved. This CDR3 is 16 amino acids long. Germline lookup yields CDR1 DFQATT and CDR2 SNEGSKA (reference sequence). The V and J ends lost 1 base and 0 bases respectively, with 15 bases between them. The CDR3 nucleotides are TGCAGTGCTAGAGGTCAGTTAACCCGCATGAACACTGAAGCTTTCTTT. Its translation: CSARGQLTRMNTEAFF.

V gene TRBV5-5 combines with J gene TRBJ2-7, with 7 nucleotides matching TRBD1. There are 15 residues in the CDR3. The germline gives CDR1 SGHKS, CDR2 YYEKEE (reference sequence). V shed 5 bases and J 7 bases; nucleotides not matched to a gene: 15. The CDR3 loop is CASSWTDRAALEQYV. CDR3 in DNA: TGTGCCAGCAGTTGGACCGACAGGGCCGCTCTGGAGCAGTACGTC.

This clonotype has only a few counts. J is TRBJ2-1 and V is TRBV27; 8 bases match TRBD2. Germline loops: CDR1 MNHEY, CDR2 SMNVEV (reference sequence). V was pared by 4 bases and J by 4 bases, with 12 bases of the junction left unmatched. CDR3 length equals 17 residues. The CDR3 DNA is TGTGCCAGCAGTTCCCCCTTCGGTGGCGGGGGGTACAATGAGCAGTTCTTC. Translated, it gives CASSSPFGGGGYNEQFF.

At least ten counts were recorded for this clonotype. The chain has TRBV27 and TRBJ2-7; D gene ambiguous. V lost 6 bases to trimming and J lost 1 base, with 10 bases between them. Germline CDR1 and CDR2: MNHEY and SMNVEV (reference sequence). There are 13 residues in the CDR3. In DNA, the CDR3 is TGTGCCAGCAGCTTAGGGTTATCCTACGAGCAGTACTTC. Residues: CASSLGLSYEQYF.

This clonotype has ten or more counts. V gene TRBV12-3 or TRBV12-4 combines with J gene TRBJ2-2; D tentatively fits TRBD1 or TRBD2 (7 bases each). The CDR3 runs to 16 residues. The V end lost 6 bases, the J end lost 6 bases, and 20 bases lay between the germline ends. The CDR3 DNA follows: TGTGCCAGCAGCTTCCTCGGACAGGCGGGAGCCGGGGAGCTGTTTTTT. This gives the protein CASSFLGQAGAGELFF.

This chain uses TRBV12-3 or TRBV12-4 with TRBJ2-2; D remains ambiguous. The CDR3 has 17 residues. V was clipped by 5 bases and J by 4 bases, with 20 bases between them. The CDR3 nucleotides read TGTGCCAGCAGTCACTCGACGGCCCACAACTCCACCGGGGAGCTGTTTTTT. Translation gives CASSHSTAHNSTGELFF.

This sequence joins TRBV28 and TRBJ1-5, with TRBD1 matching over 9 bases. Trimming took 5 bases from V and 5 from J; bases not matched to a gene: 10. This CDR3 is built from 16 residues. CDR1 is MDHEN, CDR2 SYDVKM, per germline. In nucleotides, the CDR3 is TGTGCCAGCAGTCCTCCGAGGGACAGGGCTCATCAGCCCCAGCATTTT. This translates into CASSPPRDRAHQPQHF.

This clonotype came up a few times. This rearrangement joins TRBV7-2 to TRBJ2-1; D ambiguous. The CDR3 totals 13 residues. Looked up from germline, CDR1 is SGHTA and CDR2 is FQGNSA. The germline V and J ends were trimmed by 2 bases and 5 bases, with 7 bases remaining between them. The CDR3 region has the DNA TGTGCCAGCAGCTTATCGCTAGACAATGAGCAGTTCTTC. Its protein is CASSLSLDNEQFF. The whole variable domain, filled in from reference TRBV7-2 and TRBJ2-1, reads GAGVSQSPSNKVTEKGKDVELRCDPISGHTALYWYRQSLGQGLEFLIYFQGNSAPDKSGLPSDRFSAERTGGSVSTLTIQRTQQEDSAVYLCASSLSLDNEQFFGPGTRLTVL.

The rearrangement uses TRBV4-1 and TRBJ2-5; 10 nucleotides match TRBD1. From germline, CDR1 is MGHRA and CDR2 YSYEKL. V trimming: 1 base; J trimming: 5 bases; junction bases outside the gene matches: 13. The CDR3 contains 18 residues. The DNA of the CDR3 is TGCGCCAGCAGCCAAGGTCCCGGCGGGACAGGGGATTATGAGACCCAGTACTTC. Translation gives CASSQGPGGTGDYETQYF.

J is TRBJ2-5 and V is TRBV20-1; 11 bases match TRBD2. CDR3 length: 18 amino acids. Trimming removed 3 bases from V and 5 bases from J; junction bases left unmatched: 17. CDR1 and CDR2 (germline): DFQATT, SNEGSKA (reference sequence). The CDR3 sequence is CSARPRGLAVRPGETQYF. CDR3 coding DNA: TGCAGTGCTAGGCCCCGGGGACTAGCGGTTAGGCCGGGGGAGACCCAGTACTTC.

This clonotype was recorded many times. The chain employs TRBV20-1 and TRBJ2-1; TRBD2 aligns across 9 bases. V shed 0 bases and J 4 bases; nucleotides not matched to a gene: 7. Germline-derived CDR1 and CDR2 are DFQATT and SNEGSKA (reference sequence). The CDR3 loop spans 16 amino acids. The CDR3 loop is CSARDRIAGVYNEQFF. The CDR3, as DNA: TGCAGTGCTAGAGATCGGATAGCGGGGGTTTACAATGAGCAGTTCTTC.

This clonotype has more than one count but fewer than ten. Its ends do not fully match the called genes, so a read error is possible. In DNA form, the CDR3 reads TGCAGTGCACAATCCGGGGGGCTAGCACCCCTGGTCTTC. Its translation is CSAQSGGLAPLVF. V gene TRBV20-1 combines with J gene TRBJ2-1; D may be TRBD2 (7 bases). The CDR3 is 13 residues long. The germline CDR1 and CDR2 sequences are DFQATT and SNEGSKA (reference sequence).

The chain joins TRBV5-1 to TRBJ2-5; a possible D gene is TRBD2 (6 bases). The length of the CDR3 is 13 residues. Germline assignment: CDR1 SGHRS and CDR2 YFSETQ. V lost 6 bases, J lost 7 bases, and 16 bases lay in between. The chain's CDR3 is CASKAEAAGTQYF. The CDR3 coding sequence is TGCGCCAGCAAGGCTGAGGCAGCGGGGACCCAGTACTTC.

The chain employs TRBV6-1 and TRBJ2-1; 9 nucleotides match TRBD1. V shed 6 bases and J 7 bases; nucleotides not matched to a gene: 10. Germline V gives CDR1 MNHNS, CDR2 SASEGT. The CDR3 consists of 15 residues. CDR3 residues: CASSSGTGLGNEQFF. The CDR3 DNA reads as TGTGCCAGCAGCTCCGGGACAGGGTTAGGTAATGAGCAGTTCTTC.

Ten or more counts support this clonotype. The rearrangement links TRBV18 to TRBJ2-3; no clear D. This CDR3 comprises 12 residues. Germline assignment: CDR1 KGHSH and CDR2 LQKENI. Trimming took 2 bases from V and 4 from J, leaving 4 bases between them. The CDR3 spells CASSPWSDTQYF. Here the CDR3 DNA reads TGTGCCAGCTCACCATGGTCAGATACGCAGTATTTT.